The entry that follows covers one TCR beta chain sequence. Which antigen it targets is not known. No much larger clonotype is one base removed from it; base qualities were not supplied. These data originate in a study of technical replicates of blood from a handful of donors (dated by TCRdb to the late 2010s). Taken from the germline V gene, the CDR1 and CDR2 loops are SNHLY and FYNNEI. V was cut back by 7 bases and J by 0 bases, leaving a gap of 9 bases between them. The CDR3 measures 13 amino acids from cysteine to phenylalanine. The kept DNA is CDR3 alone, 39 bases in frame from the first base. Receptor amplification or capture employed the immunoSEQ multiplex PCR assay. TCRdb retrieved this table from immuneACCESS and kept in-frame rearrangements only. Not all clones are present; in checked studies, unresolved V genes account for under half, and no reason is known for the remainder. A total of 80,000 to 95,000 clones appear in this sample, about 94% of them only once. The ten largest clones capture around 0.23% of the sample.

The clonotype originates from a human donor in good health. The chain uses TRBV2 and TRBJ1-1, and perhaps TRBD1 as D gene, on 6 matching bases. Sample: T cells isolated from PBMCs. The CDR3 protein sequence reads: CASTKGVNTEAFF. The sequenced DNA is TGTGCCAGCACAAAGGGGGTGAACACTGAAGCTTTCTTT.